This entry describes one T cell receptor (beta chain). From germline, CDR1 is MNHEY and CDR2 SMNVEV (reference sequence). The CDR3 is made up of 16 amino acids. The V and J ends lost 6 bases and 0 bases respectively, with 14 bases between them. Sequencing was performed with immunoSEQ multiplex PCR; in TCRdb, only in-frame clones are kept and a portion is missing. This sample has more than 350,000 clones, with 80% to 90% found just once. The data are from a study of blood T cell repertoires in COVID-19. Grouping used clinical history reported by participants in a survey and questionnaire. Two negative PCRs, clearance, or symptom resolution had been documented for recovered Cohort 3 donors.

Sequenced sample: PBMCs or T cells enriched from blood (not recorded which). The V gene is TRBV27, the J gene TRBJ2-2; perhaps TRBD1 as D (6 bases). This TCR came from a man younger than 35 who had recovered from COVID-19. The CDR3 coding sequence is TGTGCCAGCAGCCCCTGGGGGCTTTCGAACACCGGGGAGCTGTTTTTT. This translates into CASSPWGLSNTGELFF.